Listed below are T cell receptor beta chains from one sample, sequenced in a study of human T cells and chemical hapten exposure. From the RACE reads, TCRdb called clonotypes with MiXCR, one entry per CDR3 protein. The sample includes 150,000 or so distinct CDR3 sequences, roughly 15% seen only once; the top ten take 1.5% to 2%. The source material was whole blood, sampled in connection with sensitization to the hapten diphenylcyclopropenone (DPC). All receptors come from a woman aged 25 to 39 with alopecia areata. Some clones in this sample may be carry-over from other donors' samples. Each CDR3 is given with its conserved first and last residue. Fields, in order: V gene, J gene, clone size, D gene, CDR3 protein, CDR3 DNA. The D gene is left open where the match is weak. Size tells how often a clone was seen (once, few, many) or the class of an expanded clone, and some rows leave it out.

>TRBV28|TRBJ1-4|few|TRBD1
CASSSDRESPNEKLFF
TGTGCCAGCAGTTCGGACAGGGAGAGCCCTAATGAAAAACTGTTTTTT
>TRBV28|TRBJ2-7|NA|NA
CASSSSPIEQYF
TGTGCCAGCAGTTCCAGTCCCATCGAGCAGTACTTC
>TRBV20-1|TRBJ1-1|many|TRBD1
CSARGQGEAFF
TGCAGTGCTAGAGGACAGGGGGAAGCTTTCTTT
>TRBV11-2|TRBJ2-1|many|NA
CASSLGRYNEQFF
TGTGCCAGCAGCTTAGGACGTTACAATGAGCAGTTCTTC
>TRBV28|TRBJ2-3|NA|TRBD1
CASRGDRGQRDTQYF
TGTGCCAGCAGAGGGGACAGGGGGCAAAGAGATACGCAGTATTTT
>TRBV19|TRBJ1-2|NA|NA
CASSSTYGYTF
TGTGCCAGTAGTAGTACGTATGGCTACACCTTC
>TRBV5-1|TRBJ1-1|many|NA
CASSLPDETEAFF
TGCGCCAGCAGCTTACCTGATGAAACTGAAGCTTTCTTT
>TRBV9|TRBJ2-1|many|TRBD2
CASSGPVWGSGVNEQFF
TGTGCCAGCAGCGGTCCCGTTTGGGGTAGCGGGGTCAATGAGCAGTTCTTC
>TRBV6-1|TRBJ2-1|few|NA
CASSEGGRVDEQFF
TGTGCCAGCAGTGAAGGGGGCCGGGTTGATGAGCAGTTCTTC
>TRBV10-3|TRBJ1-3|NA|NA
CAISSGSSGNTIYF
TGTGCCATCAGTTCCGGAAGCTCTGGAAACACCATATATTTT
>TRBV5-1|TRBJ2-5|few|TRBD2
CASSLAAGVETQYF
TGCGCCAGCAGCTTAGCGGCGGGAGTCGAGACCCAGTACTTC
>TRBV10-2|TRBJ2-2|NA|TRBD2
CASSGLAGGRRNTGELFF
TGCGCCAGCAGTGGACTAGCGGGAGGGCGGCGGAACACCGGGGAGCTGTTTTTT
>TRBV28|TRBJ2-1|few|NA
CASSRLDEQFF
TGTGCCAGCAGTCGGCTGGATGAGCAGTTCTTC